This entry lists 13 T cell receptor beta chains sequenced from one sample in a study of T cell responses to AZD1222 COVID-19 vaccine. Sequencing was performed with immunoSEQ multiplex PCR; in TCRdb, only in-frame clones are kept and a portion is missing. The sample has around 170,000 clones, roughly 90% seen once. Specimen: peripheral blood, collected on day 0 of AZD1222 vaccination. These receptors came from an adult in good health.

The chain couples TRBV15 to TRBJ2-5; TRBD2 aligns across 8 bases. This CDR3 contains 16 residues. Germline V lookup: CDR1 LNHNV, CDR2 YYDKDF (reference sequence). Trimming removed 1 base from V and 5 bases from J; junction bases left unmatched: 9. The CDR3 nucleotides are TGTGCCACCAGCAGAGTGGCGGGACTAGGGGCGGAGACCCAGTACTTC. Amino acid sequence: CATSRVAGLGAETQYF.

The genes are TRBV4-1 and TRBJ1-4; D is perhaps TRBD1 (5 bases). Per the germline V gene, CDR1 is MGHRA and CDR2 is YSYEKL. There are 15 residues in the CDR3. Trimming pared 1 base from V and 7 bases from J, leaving 13 bases between. CDR3 residues: CASSQGSGDGEKLFF. The CDR3 DNA is TGCGCCAGCAGCCAAGGTTCGGGGGATGGTGAAAAACTGTTTTTT.

This clone was seen a single time. V gene TRBV2 combines with J gene TRBJ2-7; D is undetermined. CDR3 length equals 12 residues. Germline values: CDR1 SNHLY, CDR2 FYNNEI. V lost 5 bases and J 6 bases, leaving 11 bases between the germline ends. CDR3 nucleotide sequence: TGTGCCAGCAGTATACAGCTTCCCGAGCAGTACTTC. Residues: CASSIQLPEQYF. Full variable domain (outside the CDR3, taken from reference TRBV2 and TRBJ2-7): EPEVTQTPSHQVTQMGQEVILRCVPISNHLYFYWYRQILGQKVEFLVSFYNNEISEKSEIFDDQFSVERPDGSNFTLKIRSTKLEDSAMYFCASSIQLPEQYFGPGTRLTVT.

This clone was detected only once. This chain joins TRBV9 and TRBJ2-2; the D is unclear. The ends were cut back, 3 bases at V and 1 base at J, with 10 bases in the middle. This CDR3 is 15 amino acids long. Germline lookup yields CDR1 SGDLS and CDR2 YYNGEE. CDR3 amino acids: CASSAQRKNTGELFF. DNA of the CDR3: TGTGCCAGCAGCGCCCAACGTAAGAACACCGGGGAGCTGTTTTTT.

This rearrangement joins TRBV27 to TRBJ1-6; D uncertain. Germline lookup yields CDR1 MNHEY and CDR2 SMNVEV (reference sequence). V was shortened by 6 bases and J by 4 bases, with 4 bases between the two germline ends. The CDR3 covers 12 residues. CDR3 sequence: CASRAYNSPLHF. CDR3 in DNA: TGTGCCAGCAGGGCTTATAATTCACCCCTCCACTTT.

V is TRBV11-3 and J is TRBJ1-5; D unclear. Looked up from germline, CDR1 is SGHNT and CDR2 is YENEEA. The length of the CDR3 is 11 residues. Trimming took off 6 bases at V and 5 bases at J, with 5 bases between the two ends. The CDR3 DNA is TGTGCCAGCAGTCTTCATCAGCCCCAGCATTTT. Its protein product is CASSLHQPQHF.

The chain combines TRBV3-1 (or the pseudogene TRBV3-2) with TRBJ2-7, with D perhaps TRBD1 or TRBD2 (5 bases each). Trimming took 4 bases from V and 6 from J, leaving 13 bases between them. CDR1 and CDR2 from the germline V gene are LGHDT and YNNKEL (reference sequence). CDR3 length equals 13 residues. CDR3 protein: CASSLIGGTEQYF. DNA of the CDR3: TGTGCCAGCAGCCTGATTGGGGGAACCGAGCAGTACTTC.

This clone was recorded a few times. V usage is TRBV7-2 and J usage is TRBJ1-6; D gene ambiguous. Germline CDR1 and CDR2: SGHTA and FQGNSA. This CDR3 has 15 residues. The V and J ends lost 2 bases and 0 bases respectively, with 5 bases between them. CDR3 sequence reads: CASSLLSSYNSPLHF. The CDR3 DNA is TGTGCCAGCAGCTTACTGAGCTCCTATAATTCACCCCTCCACTTT.

J is TRBJ1-2 and V is TRBV28; no clear D. Trimming removed 8 bases at V and 1 base at J, with 17 bases between. In germline, CDR1 is MDHEN, CDR2 SYDVKM. The CDR3 length is 15 residues. The CDR3 region has the DNA TGTGCCAGCGGCTCCCATGGGCGGCATAACTATGGCTACACCTTC. This translates into CASGSHGRHNYGYTF.

This chain joins TRBV6-2 or TRBV6-3 and TRBJ1-6; TRBD1 agrees at 7 bases. The CDR3 extends over 14 amino acids. CDR1 is MNHEY, CDR2 SVGEGT, per germline. Unmatched junction bases numbered 4, after V lost 4 bases and J lost 7 bases. The CDR3: CASSSDRINSPLHF. For the CDR3, the DNA is TGTGCCAGCAGTTCGGACAGGATAAATTCACCCCTCCACTTT.

The chain joins TRBV3-1 (or the pseudogene TRBV3-2) to TRBJ2-6; the D is unclear. In germline, CDR1 is LGHDT, CDR2 YNNKEL (reference sequence). The CDR3 is 18 amino acids. V was pared by 4 bases and J by 0 bases, with 16 bases between. The CDR3 protein is CASSRNTLLGSGANVLTF. CDR3 bases: TGTGCCAGCAGCCGAAATACCCTTCTGGGCTCTGGGGCCAACGTCCTGACTTTC.

The V call is TRBV6-2 or TRBV6-3, the J call TRBJ1-2, with D unresolved. Looked up from germline, CDR1 is MNHEY and CDR2 is SVGEGT. V lost 0 bases to trimming and J lost 5 bases, with 4 bases between them. CDR3 length: 12 amino acids. CDR3 nucleotide sequence: TGTGCCAGCAGTTACTCGTCTTATGGCTACACCTTC. Translating it yields CASSYSSYGYTF.

V usage is TRBV7-8 and J usage is TRBJ2-5, with 7 bases fitting TRBD2. This CDR3 has 15 residues. Per germline, CDR1 SGHVS and CDR2 FQNEAQ. Unmatched junction bases numbered 9, after V lost 3 bases and J lost 5 bases. DNA for the CDR3: TGTGCCAGCAGCTTGGAGACTAGCAACCCCGAGACCCAGTACTTC. Translated: CASSLETSNPETQYF.